This T cell receptor (beta chain) derives from a study of blood T cell repertoires in COVID-19. As for the study in general: Material from acute and convalescent COVID-19 was sourced from the United States, Italy and Spain. The cDNA or gDNA used as material had been derived from T cells, B-cell-depleted T cells, or PBMCs.

There are 18 residues in the CDR3. CDR1 is SGHNT, CDR2 YYREEE, per germline (reference sequence). Losses at the gene ends were 4 bases for V and 5 bases for J; bases not matched to a gene: 18. Study processing details: Scientists estimated how many nucleated cells there were by amplifying reference gene primers. Produced via immunoSEQ multiplex PCR; TCRdb's table is partial and in-frame only. V, J and clone size derive from that table, while D and trimming were established from the DNA sequence. The table shows about 77,000 clones, with around three quarters occurring only once. The sample consisted of peripheral blood. The chain joins TRBV5-4 to TRBJ1-5; 7 nucleotides line up with TRBD1. The receptor comes from a woman in her seventies with acute or convalescent COVID-19. The CDR3 region is CASSPGGEGPPLDQPQHF. The CDR3 DNA follows: TGTGCCAGCAGCCCAGGGGGAGAGGGGCCCCCTCTCGATCAGCCCCAGCATTTT.